The rows below give T cell receptor beta chains drawn from one sample of a study of blood T cell repertoires in COVID-19. Generated by immunoSEQ multiplex PCR, the TCRdb table keeps only in-frame clones and is missing some. The table records about 84,000 clones, over 70% of them present only once. Sequenced sample: peripheral blood. The receptors were gathered from a man aged 50-60 years with active or convalescent COVID-19. Both conserved end residues are part of each CDR3. Each record gives: D gene, V gene, clone size, J gene, CDR3 DNA, CDR3 protein. A D gene is named only where the DNA matches it firmly. A clone size is listed for some rows: how often the clone was seen (once, few, many), or a class if it is expanded.

d_gene: TRBD1
v_gene: TRBV19
abundance: -
j_gene: TRBJ1-6
CDR3nt: TGTGCCAGTAGAGTTTCTTTGGGACAGGGATTTAATTCACCCCTCCACTTT
CDR3aa: CASRVSLGQGFNSPLHF

d_gene: TRBD1
v_gene: TRBV6-6
abundance: -
j_gene: TRBJ1-2
CDR3nt: TGTGCCAGCAGCCCGGGACAGGGGAGCGGCTACACCTTC
CDR3aa: CASSPGQGSGYTF

d_gene: -
v_gene: TRBV6-6
abundance: -
j_gene: TRBJ1-2
CDR3nt: TGTGCCAGCAGCATTAGCTATGGCTACACCTTC
CDR3aa: CASSISYGYTF

d_gene: -
v_gene: TRBV19
abundance: once
j_gene: TRBJ2-3
CDR3nt: TGTGCCAGTAGTATGCGTGGGGCCGGCTACACGCAGTATTTT
CDR3aa: CASSMRGAGYTQYF

d_gene: TRBD1
v_gene: TRBV4-3
abundance: -
j_gene: TRBJ2-7
CDR3nt: TGCGCCAGCAGCCAAGATTATGGCGGGACAGGCTACGAGCAGTACTTC
CDR3aa: CASSQDYGGTGYEQYF

d_gene: -
v_gene: TRBV12-3/TRBV12-4
abundance: -
j_gene: TRBJ1-3
CDR3nt: TGTGCCAGCAGGCCGACGGGTGGAAACACCATATATTTT
CDR3aa: CASRPTGGNTIYF

d_gene: -
v_gene: TRBV2
abundance: -
j_gene: TRBJ2-5
CDR3nt: TGTGCCAGCAGTGAAAACAGCAAAGAGACCCAGTACTTC
CDR3aa: CASSENSKETQYF

d_gene: -
v_gene: TRBV11-2
abundance: -
j_gene: TRBJ1-2
CDR3nt: TGTGCCAGCAGCGCCGACAGGTCCCACGGGAAGGGCTACACCTTC
CDR3aa: CASSADRSHGKGYTF

d_gene: -
v_gene: TRBV5-1
abundance: -
j_gene: TRBJ1-2
CDR3nt: TGCGCCAGCAGCTTGGAAGTCGGGGCTAACTATGGCTACACCTTC
CDR3aa: CASSLEVGANYGYTF

d_gene: TRBD1
v_gene: TRBV11-2
abundance: -
j_gene: TRBJ1-2
CDR3nt: TGTGCCAGCAGCTTGGCTGGGAGGACAGGCGGCTACACCTTC
CDR3aa: CASSLAGRTGGYTF

d_gene: -
v_gene: TRBV4-3
abundance: -
j_gene: TRBJ2-5
CDR3nt: TGCGCCAGCAGCCAAGATCTTGAAGAGACCCAGTACTTC
CDR3aa: CASSQDLEETQYF

d_gene: -
v_gene: TRBV6-2/TRBV6-3
abundance: -
j_gene: TRBJ2-7
CDR3nt: TGTGCCAGCAGTTACTCGGTGTTAGGGGGCTACGAGCAGTACTTC
CDR3aa: CASSYSVLGGYEQYF

d_gene: -
v_gene: TRBV12-3/TRBV12-4
abundance: -
j_gene: TRBJ2-3
CDR3nt: TGTGCCAGCAGTTTGAACGGAGATACGCAGTATTTT
CDR3aa: CASSLNGDTQYF

d_gene: -
v_gene: TRBV24-1
abundance: -
j_gene: TRBJ2-3
CDR3nt: TGTGCCACCAGTCTTTCTAGCACAGATACGCAGTATTTT
CDR3aa: CATSLSSTDTQYF

d_gene: TRBD2
v_gene: TRBV6-6
abundance: -
j_gene: TRBJ2-5
CDR3nt: TGTGCCAGCACCAACCCGGGACTAGCTGAGACCCAGTACTTC
CDR3aa: CASTNPGLAETQYF

d_gene: -
v_gene: TRBV12-3/TRBV12-4
abundance: few
j_gene: TRBJ1-5
CDR3nt: TGTGCCAGCAGTCCCTTCGGTCAGCCCCAGCATTTT
CDR3aa: CASSPFGQPQHF

d_gene: -
v_gene: TRBV10-3
abundance: -
j_gene: TRBJ1-5
CDR3nt: TGTGCCATCAGTGAGCGGGGTAATCAGCCCCAGCATTTT
CDR3aa: CAISERGNQPQHF

d_gene: -
v_gene: TRBV2
abundance: -
j_gene: TRBJ2-1
CDR3nt: TGTGCCAGCAGTGAAAGTCCCCTCGGAGGGTTGAATGAGCAGTTCTTC
CDR3aa: CASSESPLGGLNEQFF

d_gene: TRBD2
v_gene: TRBV11-3
abundance: -
j_gene: TRBJ2-5
CDR3nt: TGTGCCAGCAGCCGCAGCGGGGGCCTCCAAGAGACCCAGTACTTC
CDR3aa: CASSRSGGLQETQYF

d_gene: TRBD1
v_gene: TRBV27
abundance: -
j_gene: TRBJ1-2
CDR3nt: TGTGCCAGCAGTTGGCGGACAGGGGGCGCAGCTGGCTACACCTTC
CDR3aa: CASSWRTGGAAGYTF